The source of this T cell receptor beta chain is a study of control samples from healthy donors and cancer patients (TCRdb year 2020). To note about this clone: What antigen it recognizes has not been identified. Per-base qualities were not stored, and no clone one base away is much larger.

The germline V gene specifies SGDLS as CDR1 and YYNGEE as CDR2. Its CDR3 holds 17 amino acids, cysteine through phenylalanine. CDR3 DNA only is kept here, 51 bases in frame from base 1. Trimming at the junction amounts to 0 bases on V and 0 bases on J, and the germline ends lie 10 bases apart. The library was obtained by the immunoSEQ multiplex PCR assay. TCRdb re-hosts the immuneACCESS table, in-frame sequences only. Its copies lack some clones; in the studies checked, an unresolved V gene accounts for under half of them, and the cause for the rest is not known. Here the sample has over 45,000 clones; approximately 94% occur a single time. Of the sample, under 0.95% falls within the top ten clones.

In this chain, TRBV9 is recombined with TRBJ2-6; TRBD1 is possibly the D segment (6 matching bases). The sequenced sample was PBMCs. The sequence derives from a man aged 25 to 40 with colorectal cancer. The sequenced DNA: TGTGCCAGCAGCGTAGTAGGACAGCCCTCTGGGGCCAACGTCCTGACTTTC. This codes for CASSVVGQPSGANVLTF.